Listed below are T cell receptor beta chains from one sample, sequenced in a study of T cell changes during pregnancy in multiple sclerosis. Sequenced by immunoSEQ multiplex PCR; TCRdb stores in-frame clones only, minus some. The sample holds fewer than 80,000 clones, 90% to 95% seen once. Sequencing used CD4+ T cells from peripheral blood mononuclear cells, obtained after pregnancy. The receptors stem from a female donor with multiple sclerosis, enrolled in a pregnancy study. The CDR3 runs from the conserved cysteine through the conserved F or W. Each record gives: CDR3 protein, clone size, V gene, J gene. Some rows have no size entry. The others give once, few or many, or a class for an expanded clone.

CASSPGTGLTYEQYF	NA	TRBV9	TRBJ2-7
CASSVEVTGELFF	NA	TRBV2	TRBJ2-2
CASSVVQGQGQPQHF	NA	TRBV2	TRBJ1-5
CASSDPSAGTYNEQFF	NA	TRBV25-1	TRBJ2-1
CASSLGPPRGLKHEAFF	NA	TRBV5-1	TRBJ1-1
CASSPTGVNTGELFF	NA	TRBV18	TRBJ2-2
CASSIRGRNTEAFF	NA	TRBV19	TRBJ1-1
CASSQDARGGSNQPQHF	NA	TRBV4-2	TRBJ1-5
CASSGVFGGSQHF	once	TRBV27	TRBJ1-5
CASSETGWKNIQYF	few	TRBV25-1	TRBJ2-4
CASSSREGTRNTEAFF	NA	TRBV5-1	TRBJ1-1
CASSRQGRTEAFF	NA	TRBV19	TRBJ1-1
CASSDTGPTGELFF	NA	TRBV6-4	TRBJ2-2
CATESGGTFYEQYF	NA	TRBV28	TRBJ2-7
CASSSGTSGSENIQYF	NA	TRBV5-1	TRBJ2-4
CASSFATGGLEFF	NA	TRBV6-5	TRBJ2-1
CASSSHREAGAETQYF	NA	TRBV9	TRBJ2-5